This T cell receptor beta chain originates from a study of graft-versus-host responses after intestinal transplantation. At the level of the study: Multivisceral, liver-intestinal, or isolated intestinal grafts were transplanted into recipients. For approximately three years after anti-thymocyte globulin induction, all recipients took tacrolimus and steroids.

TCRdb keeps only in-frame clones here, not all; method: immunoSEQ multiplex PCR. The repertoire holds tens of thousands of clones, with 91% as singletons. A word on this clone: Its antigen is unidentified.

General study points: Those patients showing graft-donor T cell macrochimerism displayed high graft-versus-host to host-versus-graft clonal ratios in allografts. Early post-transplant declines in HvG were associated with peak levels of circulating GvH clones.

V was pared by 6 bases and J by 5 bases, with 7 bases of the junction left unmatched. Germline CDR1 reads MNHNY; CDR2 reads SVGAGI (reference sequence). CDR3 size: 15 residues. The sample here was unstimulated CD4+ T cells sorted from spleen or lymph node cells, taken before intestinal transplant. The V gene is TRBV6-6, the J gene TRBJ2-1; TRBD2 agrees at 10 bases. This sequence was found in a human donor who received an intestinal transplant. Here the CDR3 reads CASSTRGTSDNEQFF. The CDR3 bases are TGTGCCAGCAGCACCCGCGGGACTAGCGACAATGAGCAGTTCTTC.